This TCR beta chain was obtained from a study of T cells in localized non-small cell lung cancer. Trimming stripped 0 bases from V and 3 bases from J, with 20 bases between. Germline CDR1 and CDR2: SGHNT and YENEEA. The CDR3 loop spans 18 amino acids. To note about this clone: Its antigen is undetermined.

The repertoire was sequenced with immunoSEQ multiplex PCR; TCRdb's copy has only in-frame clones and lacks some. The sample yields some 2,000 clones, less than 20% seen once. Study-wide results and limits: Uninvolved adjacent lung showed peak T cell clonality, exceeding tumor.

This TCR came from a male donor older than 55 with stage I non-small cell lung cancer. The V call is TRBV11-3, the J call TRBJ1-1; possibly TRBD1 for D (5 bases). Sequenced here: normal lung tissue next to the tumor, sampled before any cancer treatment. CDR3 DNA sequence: TGTGCCAGCAGCTTAGACCCCGGTCGCCAGGGTATAGACACTGAAGCTTTCTTT. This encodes CASSLDPGRQGIDTEAFF.